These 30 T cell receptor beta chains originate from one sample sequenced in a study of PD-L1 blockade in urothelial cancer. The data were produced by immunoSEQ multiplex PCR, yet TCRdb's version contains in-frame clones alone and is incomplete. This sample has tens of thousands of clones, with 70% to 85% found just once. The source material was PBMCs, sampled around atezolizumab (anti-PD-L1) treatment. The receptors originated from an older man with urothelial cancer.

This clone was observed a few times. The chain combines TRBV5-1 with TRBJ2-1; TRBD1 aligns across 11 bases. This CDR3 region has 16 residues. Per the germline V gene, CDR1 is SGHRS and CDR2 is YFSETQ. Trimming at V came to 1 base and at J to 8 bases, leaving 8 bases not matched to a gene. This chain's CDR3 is CASSLFGQGARDEQFF. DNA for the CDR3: TGCGCCAGCAGCTTGTTCGGACAGGGGGCGCGGGATGAGCAGTTCTTC.

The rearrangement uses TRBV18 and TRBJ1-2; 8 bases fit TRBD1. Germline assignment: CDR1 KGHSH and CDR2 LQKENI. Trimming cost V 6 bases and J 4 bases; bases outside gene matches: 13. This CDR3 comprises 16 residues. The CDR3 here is CASSPATRTGPYGYTF. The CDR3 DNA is TGTGCCAGCTCCCCCGCTACCCGGACAGGGCCCTATGGCTACACCTTC.

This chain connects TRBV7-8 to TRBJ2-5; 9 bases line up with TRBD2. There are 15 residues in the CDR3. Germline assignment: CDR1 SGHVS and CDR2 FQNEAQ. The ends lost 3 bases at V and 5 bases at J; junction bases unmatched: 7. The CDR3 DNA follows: TGTGCCAGCAGCTTCGAGGCGGGAGGGAGGGAGACCCAGTACTTC. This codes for CASSFEAGGRETQYF.

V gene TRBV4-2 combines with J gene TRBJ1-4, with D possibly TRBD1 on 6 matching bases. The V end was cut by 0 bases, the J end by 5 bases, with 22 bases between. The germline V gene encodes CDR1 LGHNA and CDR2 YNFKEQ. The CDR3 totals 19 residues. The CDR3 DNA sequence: TGTGCCAGCAGCCAAGATGGCAGGGGAGGGCAGAGGGTAAATGAAAAACTGTTTTTT. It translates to CASSQDGRGGQRVNEKLFF.

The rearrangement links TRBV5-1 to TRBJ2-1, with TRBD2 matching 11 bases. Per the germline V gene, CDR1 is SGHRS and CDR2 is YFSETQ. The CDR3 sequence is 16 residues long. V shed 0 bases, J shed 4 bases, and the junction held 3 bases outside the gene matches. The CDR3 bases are TGCGCCAGCAGCTTGGATCTAGCGGGGGGATACAATGAGCAGTTCTTC. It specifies CASSLDLAGGYNEQFF. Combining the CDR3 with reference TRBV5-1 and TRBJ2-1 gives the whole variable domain KAGVTQTPRYLIKTRGQQVTLSCSPISGHRSVSWYQQTPGQGLQFLFEYFSETQRNKGNFPGRFSGRQFSNSRSEMNVSTLELGDSALYLCASSLDLAGGYNEQFFGPGTRLTVL.

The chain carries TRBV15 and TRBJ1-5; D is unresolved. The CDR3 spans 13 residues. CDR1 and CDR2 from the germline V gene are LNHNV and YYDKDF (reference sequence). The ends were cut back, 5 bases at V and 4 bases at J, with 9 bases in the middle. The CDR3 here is CATSLNSNQPQHF. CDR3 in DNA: TGTGCCACCAGCTTAAACAGTAATCAGCCCCAGCATTTT.

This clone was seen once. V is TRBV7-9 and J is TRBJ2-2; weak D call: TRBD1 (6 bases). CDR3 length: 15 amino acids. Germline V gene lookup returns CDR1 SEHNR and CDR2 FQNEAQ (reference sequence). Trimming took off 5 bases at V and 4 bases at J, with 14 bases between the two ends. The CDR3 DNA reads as TGTGCCAGCAGCGCAGCAGGGGTTTCCACCGGGGAGCTGTTTTTT. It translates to CASSAAGVSTGELFF.

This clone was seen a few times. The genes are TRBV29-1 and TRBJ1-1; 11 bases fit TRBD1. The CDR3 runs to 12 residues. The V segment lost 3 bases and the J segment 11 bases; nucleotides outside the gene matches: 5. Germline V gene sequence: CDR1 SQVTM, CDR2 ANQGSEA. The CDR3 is CSVEGTGGDAFF. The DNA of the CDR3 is TGCAGCGTTGAGGGGACAGGGGGGGATGCTTTCTTT. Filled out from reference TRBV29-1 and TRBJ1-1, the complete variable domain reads SAVISQKPSRDICQRGTSLTIQCQVDSQVTMMFWYRQQPGQSLTLIATANQGSEATYESGFVIDKFPISRPNLTFSTLTVSNMSPEDSSIYLCSVEGTGGDAFFGQGTRLTVV.

CDR3 in DNA: TGTGCCAGCTCAGGACAGGGGGCGAACACCGGGGAGCTGTTTTTT. Amino acid sequence: CASSGQGANTGELFF. This chain connects TRBV18 to TRBJ2-2, with 10 bases that match TRBD1. This CDR3 is 15 amino acids long. Per the germline V gene, CDR1 is KGHSH and CDR2 is LQKENI. J lost 0 bases, V lost 5 bases, and 0 bases had no gene match.

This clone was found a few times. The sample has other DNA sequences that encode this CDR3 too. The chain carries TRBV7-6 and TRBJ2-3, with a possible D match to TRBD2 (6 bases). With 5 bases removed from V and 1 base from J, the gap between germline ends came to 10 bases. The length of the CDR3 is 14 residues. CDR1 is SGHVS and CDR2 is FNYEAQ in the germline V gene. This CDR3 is CASSRGGGTDTQYF. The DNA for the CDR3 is TGTGCCAGCAGCCGAGGCGGGGGCACAGATACGCAGTATTTT.

CDR3 sequence reads: CASSRGSTDTQYF. The CDR3 DNA reads TGTGCCAGCAGCCGAGGTAGCACAGATACGCAGTATTTT. The V call is TRBV7-8, the J call TRBJ2-3; D unresolved. The CDR3 runs 13 residues. V lost 5 bases, J lost 0 bases, and 6 bases lay in between. The germline V gene has CDR1 SGHVS and CDR2 FQNEAQ.

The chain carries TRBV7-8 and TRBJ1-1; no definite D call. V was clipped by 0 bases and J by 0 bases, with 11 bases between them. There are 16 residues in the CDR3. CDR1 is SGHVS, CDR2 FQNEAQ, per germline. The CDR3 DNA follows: TGTGCCAGCAGCTTAGCGCGGGTGCATATGAACACTGAAGCTTTCTTT. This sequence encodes CASSLARVHMNTEAFF.

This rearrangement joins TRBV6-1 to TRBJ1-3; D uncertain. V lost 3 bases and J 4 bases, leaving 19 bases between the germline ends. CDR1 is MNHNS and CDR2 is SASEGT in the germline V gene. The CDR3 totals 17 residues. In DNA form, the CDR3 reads TGTGCCAGCAGTGAGGGTCTGGGTGGACTGTCCGGAAACACCATATATTTT. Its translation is CASSEGLGGLSGNTIYF.

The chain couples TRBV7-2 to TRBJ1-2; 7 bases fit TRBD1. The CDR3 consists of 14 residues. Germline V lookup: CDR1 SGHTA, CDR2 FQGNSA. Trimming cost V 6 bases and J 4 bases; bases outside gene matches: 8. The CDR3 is CASRSSRGIYGYTF. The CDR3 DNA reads TGTGCCAGCAGGTCTAGCAGGGGGATCTATGGCTACACCTTC. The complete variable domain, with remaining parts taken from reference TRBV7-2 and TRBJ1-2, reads GAGVSQSPSNKVTEKGKDVELRCDPISGHTALYWYRQSLGQGLEFLIYFQGNSAPDKSGLPSDRFSAERTGGSVSTLTIQRTQQEDSAVYLCASRSSRGIYGYTFGSGTRLTVV.

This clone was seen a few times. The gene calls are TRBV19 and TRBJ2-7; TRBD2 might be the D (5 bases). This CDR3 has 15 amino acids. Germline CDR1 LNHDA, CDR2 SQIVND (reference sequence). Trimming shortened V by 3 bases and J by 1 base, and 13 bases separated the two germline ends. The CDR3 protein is CASSMRAASSYEQYF. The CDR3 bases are TGTGCCAGTAGTATGAGGGCGGCTTCGTCCTACGAGCAGTACTTC.

CDR3 sequence (DNA): TGTGCCAGCAGCCCAGTTGGCCAGGGGGCGGACTATGGCTACACCTTC. Amino acid sequence: CASSPVGQGADYGYTF. The chain couples TRBV28 to TRBJ1-2, with 8 bases that match TRBD1. Germline V gene sequence: CDR1 MDHEN, CDR2 SYDVKM. This CDR3 comprises 16 residues. With V trimmed by 6 bases and J by 3 bases, 12 bases remained unmatched.

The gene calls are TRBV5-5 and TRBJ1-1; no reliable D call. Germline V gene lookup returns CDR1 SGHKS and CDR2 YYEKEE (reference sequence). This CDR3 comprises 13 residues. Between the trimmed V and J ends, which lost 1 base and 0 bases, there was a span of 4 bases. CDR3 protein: CASSLTVNTEAFF. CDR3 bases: TGTGCCAGCAGCTTGACAGTGAACACTGAAGCTTTCTTT.

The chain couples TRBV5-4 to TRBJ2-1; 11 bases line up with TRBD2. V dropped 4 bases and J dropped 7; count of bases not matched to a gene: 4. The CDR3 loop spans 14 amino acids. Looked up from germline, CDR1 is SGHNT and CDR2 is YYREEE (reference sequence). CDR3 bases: TGTGCCAGCAGCCTTAGCGGGAGGGAAAATGAGCAGTTCTTC. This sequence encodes CASSLSGRENEQFF.

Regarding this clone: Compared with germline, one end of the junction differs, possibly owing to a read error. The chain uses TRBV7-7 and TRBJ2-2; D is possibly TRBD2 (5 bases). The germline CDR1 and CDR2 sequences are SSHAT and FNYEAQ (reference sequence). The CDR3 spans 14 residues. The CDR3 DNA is TGTGCTAGCAGCTTAGATCCCGGGGATGGGGAGCTGTTTTTT. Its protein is CASSLDPGDGELFF.

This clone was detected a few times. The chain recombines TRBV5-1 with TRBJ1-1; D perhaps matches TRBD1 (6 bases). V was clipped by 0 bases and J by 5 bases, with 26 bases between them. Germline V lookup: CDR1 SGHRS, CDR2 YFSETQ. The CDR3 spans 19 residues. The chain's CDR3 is CASSLARGGTPGRTTEAFF. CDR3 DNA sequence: TGCGCCAGCAGCTTGGCCCGTGGGGGCACACCGGGTAGGACGACTGAAGCTTTCTTT.

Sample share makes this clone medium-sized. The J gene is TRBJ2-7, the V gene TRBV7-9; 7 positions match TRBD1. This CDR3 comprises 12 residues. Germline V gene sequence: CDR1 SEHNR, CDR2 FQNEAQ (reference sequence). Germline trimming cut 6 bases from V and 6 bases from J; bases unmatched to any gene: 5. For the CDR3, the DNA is TGTGCCAGCAGTCGACAGGGCCTCGAGCAGTACTTC. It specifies CASSRQGLEQYF.

DNA for the CDR3: TGTGCCAGCAGTGACTTTTTGGAGGGCGAAGCTTTCTTT. Its translation is CASSDFLEGEAFF. The chain combines TRBV6-4 with TRBJ1-1, with D unresolved. This CDR3 is built from 13 residues. Germline CDR1 and CDR2: MRHNA and SNTAGT. Trimming shortened V by 1 base and J by 8 bases, and 11 bases separated the two germline ends.

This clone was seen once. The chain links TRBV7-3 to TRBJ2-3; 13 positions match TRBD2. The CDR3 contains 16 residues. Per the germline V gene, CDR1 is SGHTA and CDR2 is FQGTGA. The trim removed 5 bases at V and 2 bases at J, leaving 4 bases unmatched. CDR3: CASSPGLAGDTDTQYF. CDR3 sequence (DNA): TGTGCCAGCAGCCCCGGACTAGCGGGAGACACAGATACGCAGTATTTT.

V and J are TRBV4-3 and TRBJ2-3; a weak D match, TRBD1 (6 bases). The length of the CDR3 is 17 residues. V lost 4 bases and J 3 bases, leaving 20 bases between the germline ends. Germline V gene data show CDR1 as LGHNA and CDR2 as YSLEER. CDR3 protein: CASSPQTGTRETDTQYF. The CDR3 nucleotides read TGCGCCAGCAGCCCCCAAACCGGGACACGCGAGACAGATACGCAGTATTTT.

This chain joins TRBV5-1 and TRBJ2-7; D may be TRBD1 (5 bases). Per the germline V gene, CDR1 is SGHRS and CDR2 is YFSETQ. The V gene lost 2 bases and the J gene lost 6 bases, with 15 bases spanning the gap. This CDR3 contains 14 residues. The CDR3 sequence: CASSFQQVPGEQYF. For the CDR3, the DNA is TGCGCCAGCAGCTTCCAACAGGTCCCTGGCGAGCAGTACTTC.

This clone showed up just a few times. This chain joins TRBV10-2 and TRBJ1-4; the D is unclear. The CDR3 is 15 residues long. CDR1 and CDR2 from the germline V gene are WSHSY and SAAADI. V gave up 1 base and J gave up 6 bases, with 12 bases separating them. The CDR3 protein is CASSEFEILDEKLFF. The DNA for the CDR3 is TGCGCCAGCAGTGAGTTTGAGATCCTCGATGAAAAACTGTTTTTT.

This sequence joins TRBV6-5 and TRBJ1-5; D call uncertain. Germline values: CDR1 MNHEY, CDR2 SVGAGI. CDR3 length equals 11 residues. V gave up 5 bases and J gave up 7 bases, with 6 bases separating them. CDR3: CASSEVQPQHF. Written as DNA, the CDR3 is TGTGCCAGCAGTGAGGTGCAGCCCCAGCATTTT.

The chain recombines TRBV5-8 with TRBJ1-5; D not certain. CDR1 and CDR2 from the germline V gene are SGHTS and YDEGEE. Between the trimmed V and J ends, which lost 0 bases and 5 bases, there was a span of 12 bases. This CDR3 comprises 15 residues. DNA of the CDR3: TGTGCCAGCAGCTTGGAGGGAGGGTCCCATCAGCCCCAGCATTTT. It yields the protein CASSLEGGSHQPQHF.

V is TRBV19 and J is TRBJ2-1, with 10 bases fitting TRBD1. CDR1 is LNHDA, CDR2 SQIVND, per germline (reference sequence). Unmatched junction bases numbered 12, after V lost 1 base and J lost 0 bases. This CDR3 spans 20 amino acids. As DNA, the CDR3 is TGTGCCAGTAGTATAGGTGGGACAGGGGCCTCACCGGTCTCCTACAATGAGCAGTTCTTC. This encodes CASSIGGTGASPVSYNEQFF.

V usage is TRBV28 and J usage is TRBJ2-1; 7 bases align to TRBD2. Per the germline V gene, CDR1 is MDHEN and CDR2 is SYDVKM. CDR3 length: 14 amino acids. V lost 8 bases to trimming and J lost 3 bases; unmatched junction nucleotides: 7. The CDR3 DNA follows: TGTGCCAGCTTCGAGGGAGGGGTCTACAATGAGCAGTTCTTC. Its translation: CASFEGGVYNEQFF.